Shown below are 31 T cell receptor beta chains from a single sample sequenced in a study of regulatory T cells in long-lasting Graves disease. The time point: newly diagnosed GD, antithyroid drugs for less than 3 months. Scientists built the TCR library using RNA that was extracted from PBMCs. Sequencing libraries for TCR beta were prepared with iRepertoire HTBI primers and Arm-PCR of CDR3 regions. TCRdb re-called the multiplex PCR reads through MiXCR, storing one row per CDR3 protein. The sample lists about 430,000 distinct CDR3 sequences; roughly 15% were seen once. A further study also used this sample, focusing on T cells in Graves' hyperthyroidism and ophthalmopathy.

The input for sequencing was peripheral blood mononuclear cells (PBMCs), taken at new diagnosis, from a patient treated with antithyroid drugs. The receptors here all came from a woman in her thirties or forties with Graves disease.

V usage is TRBV20-1 and J usage is TRBJ2-1, with a possible D match to TRBD2 (6 bases). This CDR3 has 14 amino acids. CDR1 and CDR2 from the germline V gene are DFQATT and SNEGSKA (reference sequence). Trimming shortened V by 3 bases and J by 4 bases, and 13 bases separated the two germline ends. The CDR3 DNA follows: TGCAGTGCTAGCGGAGGGGCCCCTTACAATGAGCAGTTCTTC. Translated, it gives CSASGGAPYNEQFF.

The V and J genes are TRBV6-1 and TRBJ2-2, with 8 bases fitting TRBD1. The CDR3 is 15 residues long. Trimming removed 6 bases from V and 7 bases from J; junction bases left unmatched: 10. CDR1 and CDR2 from the germline V gene are MNHNS and SASEGT. CDR3 in DNA: TGTGCCAGCAGACTACTGGGACAGGTTCACGGGGAGCTGTTTTTT. Its translation: CASRLLGQVHGELFF.

In this sample, this clonotype turned up a few times. The V gene is TRBV20-1, the J gene TRBJ2-1; TRBD2 matches 7 bases. From germline, CDR1 is DFQATT and CDR2 SNEGSKA (reference sequence). The CDR3 is 12 residues long. Trimming took 7 bases from V and 0 from J; bases not matched to a gene: 0. In DNA form, the CDR3 reads TGCAGTGGGGAGGGCTCCTACAATGAGCAGTTCTTC. Translating it yields CSGEGSYNEQFF.

This CDR3 is CSASPGGESGELFF. The CDR3 DNA follows: TGCAGTGCCAGCCCCGGGGGGGAGAGCGGGGAGCTGTTTTTT. The V call is TRBV20-1, the J call TRBJ2-2; 8 bases match TRBD2. V lost 6 bases to trimming and J lost 7 bases; unmatched junction nucleotides: 10. Looked up from germline, CDR1 is DFQATT and CDR2 is SNEGSKA (reference sequence). The CDR3 has 14 amino acids.

This clonotype was found many times. The chain has TRBV3-1 and TRBJ2-6; no firm D call. Germline values: CDR1 LGHDT, CDR2 YNNKEL (reference sequence). CDR3 length: 17 residues. The ends were cut back, 1 base at V and 0 bases at J, with 10 bases in the middle. The CDR3 region has the DNA TGTGCCAGCAGCCAAGTCGTCCCTCACTCTGGGGCCAACGTCCTGACTTTC. As protein: CASSQVVPHSGANVLTF.

The chain uses TRBV25-1 and TRBJ1-2, with D unclear. V lost 2 bases, J lost 5 bases, and 12 bases lay in between. The CDR3 spans 14 residues. Germline V gives CDR1 MGHDK, CDR2 SYGVNS. CDR3 in amino acids: CASSESPGVYGYTF. Here the CDR3 DNA reads TGTGCCAGCAGTGAAAGCCCCGGAGTATATGGCTACACCTTC.

This clonotype was seen only a few times. This chain uses TRBV20-1 with TRBJ2-2; 9 bases align to TRBD1. The germline V gene encodes CDR1 DFQATT and CDR2 SNEGSKA (reference sequence). V trimming: 2 bases; J trimming: 4 bases; junction bases outside the gene matches: 8. The CDR3 spans 16 residues. The chain's CDR3 is CSARKPGQGFTGELFF. The CDR3 region has the DNA TGCAGTGCTAGAAAGCCGGGACAGGGTTTCACCGGGGAGCTGTTTTTT.

Ten or more counts support this clonotype. The J gene is TRBJ1-1, the V gene TRBV2; possibly TRBD1 for D (5 bases). The germline V gene has CDR1 SNHLY and CDR2 FYNNEI. Trimming stripped 2 bases from V and 1 base from J, with 11 bases between. This CDR3 region has 15 residues. The CDR3: CASSEYRGRNTEAFF. The CDR3 DNA reads as TGTGCCAGCAGTGAATATAGGGGTAGGAACACTGAAGCTTTCTTT.

There are a few counts of this clonotype. The chain joins TRBV25-1 to TRBJ1-5; 7 bases map to TRBD1. The CDR3 loop spans 16 amino acids. V was pared by 6 bases and J by 5 bases, with 13 bases of the junction left unmatched. Germline assignment: CDR1 MGHDK and CDR2 SYGVNS. CDR3 nucleotide sequence: TGTGCCAGCAGCAACGTTACAGGGGCCTGCTATCAGCCCCAGCATTTT. Residues: CASSNVTGACYQPQHF.

The genes are TRBV28 and TRBJ2-5; a possible D gene is TRBD1 (6 bases). The CDR3 is 15 residues long. The V gene's germline CDR1 is MDHEN and CDR2 SYDVKM. The V gene lost 1 base and the J gene lost 0 bases, with 9 bases spanning the gap. This CDR3 reads CASSLSGAYQETQYF. In DNA, the CDR3 is TGTGCCAGCAGTTTATCAGGGGCGTACCAAGAGACCCAGTACTTC. Full variable domain (outside the CDR3, taken from reference TRBV28 and TRBJ2-5): DVKVTQSSRYLVKRTGEKVFLECVQDMDHENMFWYRQDPGLGLRLIYFSYDVKMKEKGDIPEGYSVSREKKERFSLILESASTNQTSMYLCASSLSGAYQETQYFGPGTRLLVL.

The sample holds many counts of this clonotype. This chain connects TRBV20-1 to TRBJ1-6; D unclear. CDR1 is DFQATT and CDR2 is SNEGSKA in the germline V gene (reference sequence). The CDR3 totals 13 residues. The V end was cut by 0 bases, the J end by 10 bases, with 10 bases between. DNA of the CDR3: TGCAGTGCTAGAGAGGCTTTGAGGTCACCCCTCCACTTT. Its protein is CSAREALRSPLHF.

This clonotype was observed a few times. The rearrangement joins TRBV3-1 to TRBJ2-7, with D perhaps TRBD1 (6 bases). The germline V gene has CDR1 LGHDT and CDR2 YNNKEL (reference sequence). Trimming removed 1 base at V and 6 bases at J, with 10 bases between. The length of the CDR3 is 13 residues. CDR3 sequence (DNA): TGTGCCAGCAGCCAAGCCTGGGGGCGCGAGCAGTACTTC. This translates into CASSQAWGREQYF.

This clonotype was detected ten times or more. The chain joins TRBV2 to TRBJ2-7, with 10 nucleotides matching TRBD1. This CDR3 region has 16 residues. The germline gives CDR1 SNHLY, CDR2 FYNNEI. The junction had 11 bases not matched to a gene; V was cut back by 5 bases and J by 4 bases. This CDR3 reads CASSSSPDRGRYEQYF. The DNA for the CDR3 is TGTGCCAGCAGTTCAAGCCCCGACAGGGGGCGATACGAGCAGTACTTC.

Ten or more counts support this clonotype. The chain combines TRBV28 with TRBJ2-7; D possibly corresponds to TRBD1 (6 bases). The CDR3 length is 15 residues. Trimming removed 5 bases at V and 3 bases at J, with 17 bases between. The germline gives CDR1 MDHEN, CDR2 SYDVKM. Here the CDR3 reads CASSPTGLGHYEQYF. CDR3 coding DNA: TGTGCCAGCAGTCCGACAGGCTTGGGACACTACGAGCAGTACTTC.

This clonotype was counted at least ten times. This sequence joins TRBV28 and TRBJ2-1; 10 nucleotides align to TRBD2. Germline V gene sequence: CDR1 MDHEN, CDR2 SYDVKM. CDR3 length equals 18 residues. J was trimmed by 4 bases and V by 6 bases; bases with no gene match: 15. DNA for the CDR3: TGTGCCAGCAGCGGAAATCCCGGGACTAGCGACTATTACAATGAGCAGTTCTTC. Translated, it gives CASSGNPGTSDYYNEQFF.

The chain carries TRBV24-1 and TRBJ1-3; no clear D gene. The germline V and J ends were trimmed by 8 bases and 0 bases, with 10 bases remaining between them. This CDR3 spans 14 amino acids. Germline CDR1 and CDR2: KGHDR and SFDVKD. This CDR3 is CATISSFSGNTIYF. The CDR3 region has the DNA TGTGCCACCATATCCAGTTTCTCTGGAAACACCATATATTTT.

The chain links TRBV7-6 to TRBJ1-1, with D possibly TRBD1 on 5 matching bases. Germline loops: CDR1 SGHVS, CDR2 FNYEAQ. The germline V and J ends were trimmed by 6 bases and 2 bases, with 13 bases remaining between them. This CDR3 has 14 residues. The CDR3 here is CASSWGDGNTEAFF. In DNA, the CDR3 is TGTGCCAGCAGTTGGGGGGACGGAAACACTGAAGCTTTCTTT.

The genes are TRBV11-2 and TRBJ2-1, with D unclear. Between the trimmed V and J ends, which lost 0 bases and 4 bases, there was a span of 7 bases. This CDR3 has 14 residues. The germline gives CDR1 SGHAT, CDR2 FQNNGV. This CDR3 is CASSLEYFYNEQFF. DNA for the CDR3: TGTGCCAGCAGCTTAGAGTACTTTTACAATGAGCAGTTCTTC.

The rearrangement links TRBV6-1 to TRBJ2-1; D possibly matches TRBD1 or TRBD2 (5 bases each). With 6 bases removed from V and 8 bases from J, the gap between germline ends came to 23 bases. The CDR3 length is 16 residues. The germline V gene encodes CDR1 MNHNS and CDR2 SASEGT. The CDR3 here is CASSPSTGTEVDEQFF. CDR3 nucleotide sequence: TGTGCCAGCAGCCCCAGCACCGGGACCGAGGTCGATGAGCAGTTCTTC.

Details on this clonotype: A read error likely explains this, since a far larger clone differs by one base. V usage is TRBV2 and J usage is TRBJ2-7; unclear D gene. Trimming left V 7 bases short and J 7 bases short, with 14 bases between. CDR1 SNHLY and CDR2 FYNNEI come from the germline V gene. CDR3 length equals 12 residues. CDR3 loop: CASTVGYNEQYF. The CDR3 DNA reads as TGTGCCAGCACTGTGGGGTACAATGAGCAGTACTTC. Full variable domain (remainder filled in from reference TRBV2 and TRBJ2-7): EPEVTQTPSHQVTQMGQEVILRCVPISNHLYFYWYRQILGQKVEFLVSFYNNEISEKSEIFDDQFSVERPDGSNFTLKIRSTKLEDSAMYFCASTVGYNEQYFGPGTRLTVT.

The table lists this clonotype with many counts. DNA of the CDR3: TGTGCCAGCAGCTATAGTCGTAATTCACCCCTCCACTTT. It translates to CASSYSRNSPLHF. The chain combines TRBV7-2 with TRBJ1-6; D not resolved. Trimming left V 4 bases short and J 6 bases short, with 7 bases between. Germline assignment: CDR1 SGHTA and CDR2 FQGNSA. There are 13 residues in the CDR3.

This clonotype was seen only a few times. The chain employs TRBV7-6 and TRBJ2-2, with D possibly TRBD1 on 5 matching bases. This CDR3 spans 16 amino acids. The germline gives CDR1 SGHVS, CDR2 FNYEAQ. Trimming cost V 0 bases and J 4 bases, with 12 bases left between them. The CDR3 protein is CASSLAGVGGTGELFF. The CDR3 coding sequence is TGTGCCAGCAGCTTAGCAGGGGTTGGCGGCACCGGGGAGCTGTTTTTT.

V gene TRBV4-1 combines with J gene TRBJ2-1, with TRBD1 as a possible D gene (6 bases). The CDR3 totals 18 residues. Germline CDR1 is MGHRA and CDR2 is YSYEKL. Trimming removed 0 bases at V and 8 bases at J, with 23 bases between. The DNA for the CDR3 is TGCGCCAGCAGCCAAGAGAGTCCAGGGGAAGTGGCGCGAGATGAGCAGTTCTTC. It translates to CASSQESPGEVARDEQFF.

Only a few counts were recorded for this clonotype. The chain has TRBV7-8 and TRBJ2-5; a possible D gene is TRBD1 (6 bases). This CDR3 is 18 amino acids long. The V and J ends lost 1 base and 5 bases respectively, with 23 bases between them. The V gene's germline CDR1 is SGHVS and CDR2 FQNEAQ. The CDR3 here is CASSLVLRLDSPRETQYF. Written as DNA, the CDR3 is TGTGCCAGCAGCTTAGTCCTTAGACTGGACAGCCCAAGGGAGACCCAGTACTTC.

The sample holds many counts of this clonotype. Since a much larger clone is just one base distant, this may be a read error. This rearrangement joins TRBV12-3 or TRBV12-4 to TRBJ1-1; D gene unclear. The CDR3 covers 11 residues. Trimming left V 3 bases short and J 3 bases short, with 2 bases between. This CDR3 is CASSFHTEAFF. Here the CDR3 DNA reads TGTGCCAGCAGTTTCCACACTGAAGCTTTCTTT.

In this sample, this clonotype turned up many times. The chain carries TRBV29-1 and TRBJ1-1; unclear D gene. V was pared by 3 bases and J by 3 bases, with 8 bases between. The CDR3 length is 12 residues. CDR1 SQVTM and CDR2 ANQGSEA come from the germline V gene. The CDR3 here is CSVDWQYTEAFF. DNA of the CDR3: TGCAGCGTTGATTGGCAGTACACTGAAGCTTTCTTT.

This clonotype has ten or more counts. The chain is built from TRBV2 and TRBJ2-7, with TRBD2 matching 8 bases. V lost 7 bases, J lost 0 bases, and 5 bases stayed unmatched. Germline values: CDR1 SNHLY, CDR2 FYNNEI. This CDR3 is built from 14 residues. The DNA for the CDR3 is TGTGCCAGCACGAGTAGCGGGGCCTCCTACGAGCAGTACTTC. It codes for CASTSSGASYEQYF.

This clonotype was detected many times. The genes are TRBV12-3 or TRBV12-4 and TRBJ1-3; D call uncertain. The CDR3 consists of 14 residues. V lost 6 bases and J 1 base, leaving 10 bases between the germline ends. The CDR3 sequence: CASRASGSGNTIYF. The CDR3 DNA reads as TGTGCCAGCAGGGCCTCGGGGTCTGGAAACACCATATATTTT.

In this sample, this clonotype turned up many times. The V and J genes are TRBV5-1 and TRBJ1-4, with TRBD1 as a possible D gene (5 bases). Per the germline V gene, CDR1 is SGHRS and CDR2 is YFSETQ. The V end lost 4 bases, the J end lost 4 bases, and 14 bases lay between the germline ends. CDR3 length equals 15 residues. The CDR3 sequence is CASSNHGTHNEKLFF. The CDR3 nucleotides are TGCGCCAGCAGCAATCACGGGACTCATAATGAAAAACTGTTTTTT.

Ten or more counts support this clonotype. The rearrangement joins TRBV29-1 to TRBJ1-1; D is ambiguous. This CDR3 region has 13 residues. CDR1 SQVTM and CDR2 ANQGSEA come from the germline V gene. V shed 2 bases and J shed 1 base, with 8 bases lying between them. The CDR3 coding sequence is TGCAGCGTTGAAACAGCGTGGAACACTGAAGCTTTCTTT. It encodes CSVETAWNTEAFF.

This clonotype has just a few counts. The chain carries TRBV19 and TRBJ1-1; tentative D call: TRBD1 (5 bases). This CDR3 contains 15 residues. V lost 6 bases and J lost 7, with 21 bases in between. Germline CDR1 is LNHDA and CDR2 is SQIVND (reference sequence). The CDR3 spells CASRDKFYGGHEAFF. The CDR3 DNA reads as TGTGCCAGTAGAGATAAATTTTATGGGGGTCATGAAGCTTTCTTT.